The T cell receptor beta chain described here comes from a study of human T cells and chemical hapten exposure (dated by TCRdb to about 2021). Describing the broader study: For sensitization, 2% DPC in acetone was applied to a roughly 2 cm by roughly 2 cm area of upper inner arm skin. Patch testing was done on the upper back using Finn chambers containing 0.01% DPC, and results were scored after 6 days according to International Contact Dermatitis Research Group standards. In alopecia patients, the study followed how the peripheral blood TCR repertoire changed in vivo over primary and secondary sensitization to diphenylcyclopropenone (DPC), a hapten. Patient blood was sampled pre-sensitization (week 0) and at 2, 6 and about 24 weeks after DPC sensitization. Patients additionally received weekly therapeutic DPC doses to the scalp throughout the approximately 25-week study period. Alopecia areata with under or over 50% scalp involvement, alopecia totalis and alopecia universalis were represented in the patient cohort, which was mostly female. Blood for TCR sequencing was provided by twenty-nine alopecia patients at one to four time points (pre-sensitization, 2, 6 and 24 weeks). Libraries were pooled for sequencing, and per-sample TCR yields varied mainly because of small differences in library volumes within the pool. Broader findings and caveats from the paper: Expanded TCRs formed significantly more large CDR3 similarity clusters than pre-sensitization or healthy control sets, consistent with antigen-driven responses. Patch test score was positively correlated with the number of PT1 expanded TCRs, with significance at thresholds 8, 16 and 32 but not at 4. The number of TCRs above 1 in 1000 frequency did not change with DPC sensitization; there was no evidence of global repertoire structure alterations. Repeated subsampling changed both the strength of the expansion versus patch-test correlation and the threshold at which that correlation became significant. Because all patients had alopecia, a presumed autoimmune disease, the immune response of the patients might differ from that of healthy individuals.

Regarding this clonotype: This receptor's antigen is unknown. Base-call qualities are not available, and no considerably larger clone is one nucleotide away.

The intended sense of this specimen's time point label: patch test 2, 6 weeks after DPC sensitization. Taken with the paper, the label for treatment or condition translates to: therapeutic diphenylcyclopropenone sensitization with weekly scalp DPC. At each patch-test visit, blood was drawn before the patch test was applied. Eligible patients were aged 18 to 70, diagnosed with alopecia, deemed suitable for DPC therapy, and excluded if pregnant. Total RNA was isolated from unfractionated whole blood collected in Tempus Blood RNA tubes. The CDR3 holds 14 amino acids from the cysteine to the phenylalanine. Of all the DNA, just the CDR3 is kept, 42 bases in frame from base 1. Trimming costs V 1 base and J 3 bases, and their ends lie 10 bases apart. Libraries were made using RACE. Reads for this sample came from a NextSeq 500. During library preparation, unique molecular identifiers were attached to individual cDNA molecules so that TCRs could be counted in a quantitative, reproducible way. For every blood RNA sample, sequencing covered both the TCR alpha and TCR beta chains. Turning to the authors' computational methods: A median of about 89,000 TCRs per sample was observed, with a range of about 20,000 to 750,000. V, J and CDR3 annotation of the TCR reads was carried out using the Decombinator software suite. For the PS versus PT1 abundance plots, all samples were subsampled to the same number of TCRs (28,000). Expanded TCRs were defined as absent before sensitization and observed at least eight times at the 2-week time point. TCRdb reanalyzed the raw reads on its own, using fastp at Q25 for trimming and MiXCR for clone calling, and kept in-frame beta chains. Every CDR3 protein is listed once, alongside the most common genes and DNA of its rows. TCRdb's processing, not the study's, gives the V and J calls here. Here the sample has just over 350,000 distinct CDR3 sequences; about 6.9% occur a single time. The ten largest clones add up to less than 6.5% of the sample.

The clonotype originates from a woman aged 18-35 years with alopecia areata. Some clones in this sample may be carry-over from other donors' samples. This specimen was whole blood, taken in connection with sensitization to the hapten diphenylcyclopropenone (DPC). The rearrangement combines TRBV5-3 with TRBJ1-1; a weak D assignment points to TRBD1 (6 bases agree). TRBV5-3 has ORF status, its function being uncertain. The nucleotide sequence is TGTGCCAGAAGCTTGAGGGGACATCACACTGAAGCTTTCTTT. Its product reads: CARSLRGHHTEAFF.